This is a list of T cell receptor beta chains from one sample in a study of CD8 T cells in Susac syndrome. One entry per CDR3 protein, called by TCRdb with MiXCR from the immunoSEQ multiplex PCR reads. There are 250,000 or so distinct CDR3 sequences in the sample; 85% to 95% occur only once, and around 0.067% lies in the top ten. Specimen: CD4+ T cells from PBMCs. The origin of the receptors is a human donor with multiple sclerosis. Each CDR3 is given with its conserved first and last residue. The D gene is left open where the match is weak. Some rows have no size entry. The others give once, few or many, or a class for an expanded clone.

V	J	D	size	DNA	CDR3
TRBV10-3	TRBJ2-3	TRBD2	NA	TGTGCCATCAGTGAGTCGCCTAGCGGTACCACAGATACGCAGTATTTT	CAISESPSGTTDTQYF
TRBV29-1	TRBJ1-1	NA	NA	TGCAGCGTTGATGAGGGAGGCACTGAAGCTTTCTTT	CSVDEGGTEAFF
TRBV7-3	TRBJ2-2	NA	NA	TGTGCCAGCAAGGGACTGATGAACACCGGGGAGCTGTTTTTT	CASKGLMNTGELFF
TRBV7-9	TRBJ1-6	NA	NA	TGTGCCAGCAGCTTAGGTAGTACAGCCGGTTCACCCCTCCACTTT	CASSLGSTAGSPLHF
TRBV3-1	TRBJ2-4	NA	NA	TGTGCCAGCAGCCAAGATTTTGTCATCCTAGCCAAAAACATTCAGTACTTC	CASSQDFVILAKNIQYF
TRBV29-1	TRBJ2-3	TRBD2	NA	TGCAGCGTTGTAAACCCAAGCGGGGGGGCCACAGATACGCAGTATTTT	CSVVNPSGGATDTQYF
TRBV27	TRBJ1-2	TRBD1	NA	TGTGCCAGCAGCCGGACAGGGCATGGCTACACCTTC	CASSRTGHGYTF
TRBV5-1	TRBJ2-3	NA	NA	TGCGCCAGCGCCCCTTGGGGGGTTGCAGATACGCAGTATTTT	CASAPWGVADTQYF
TRBV12-3/TRBV12-4	TRBJ2-6	NA	NA	TGTGCCAGCAGTTTCGGCGGGCCACACTCTGGGGCCAACGTCCTGACTTTC	CASSFGGPHSGANVLTF
TRBV2	TRBJ1-5	TRBD1	NA	TGTGCCAGCAGGCCCCCCCGGGACAGGGGCAATCAGCCCCAGCATTTT	CASRPPRDRGNQPQHF
TRBV3-1	TRBJ2-7	NA	NA	TGTGCCAGCAGCCAATACTCGGTCTACGAGCAGTACTTC	CASSQYSVYEQYF
TRBV5-1	TRBJ1-1	NA	NA	TGCGCCAGCAGCTTGGTGACGGTCATGAACACTGAAGCTTTCTTT	CASSLVTVMNTEAFF
TRBV12-3/TRBV12-4	TRBJ2-7	TRBD1	NA	TGTGCCAGCCGGAGGGACAGGTCTTCCTACGAGCAGTACTTC	CASRRDRSSYEQYF
TRBV27	TRBJ2-7	NA	NA	TGTGCCAGCAGTTTAAATGCCGGACCAAAGTACTTC	CASSLNAGPKYF
TRBV7-9	TRBJ2-2	TRBD1	NA	TGTGCCAGCAGCTTAGTGAACAGGGGGCGGTCGGAGGAGCTGTTTTTT	CASSLVNRGRSEELFF
TRBV3-1	TRBJ1-2	NA	NA	TGTGCCAGCAGCCAAGATGGGAGGAACTATGGCTACACCTTC	CASSQDGRNYGYTF
TRBV6-1	TRBJ2-6	NA	NA	TGTGCCAGCTACCCTTGGGACTCTGGGGCCAACGTCCTGACTTTC	CASYPWDSGANVLTF
TRBV6-1	TRBJ2-7	TRBD2	NA	TGTGCTAGCGCAGTAGCGGGGGGCTCCTACGAGCAGTACTTC	CASAVAGGSYEQYF
TRBV5-1	TRBJ1-1	NA	NA	TGCGCCAGCAGTCCACAACGTGGGGGGACTGAAGCTTTCTTT	CASSPQRGGTEAFF
TRBV3-1	TRBJ2-5	NA	NA	TGTGCCAGCAGTCCCCGAGTGACCGGGGGCAGGGCCCAGTACTTC	CASSPRVTGGRAQYF
TRBV5-1	TRBJ2-1	NA	NA	TGCGCCAGCAGCCTGCGCGGAGACTCCTACAATGAGCAGTTCTTC	CASSLRGDSYNEQFF
TRBV20-1	TRBJ2-7	TRBD1	once	TGCAGCGCCCCGGGACAGGGAGTCGGCGAGCAGTACTTC	CSAPGQGVGEQYF
TRBV7-2	TRBJ2-3	NA	NA	TGTGCCAGCAGCTTACTGTGGGATACGCAGTATTTT	CASSLLWDTQYF
TRBV3-1	TRBJ2-1	NA	NA	TGTGCCAGCAGCCACGTCTCTGAGCAGTTCTTC	CASSHVSEQFF
TRBV2	TRBJ1-4	TRBD1	NA	TGTGCCAGCAGGGAACAGGGGGTAAATGAAAAACTGTTTTTT	CASREQGVNEKLFF
TRBV30	TRBJ2-1	NA	NA	TGTGCCTGGACCCAGGGGTCCTACAATGAGCAGTTCTTC	CAWTQGSYNEQFF
TRBV28	TRBJ2-3	NA	NA	TGTGCCAGCAAGTTGACGGCTAGCACAGATACGCAGTATTTT	CASKLTASTDTQYF
TRBV28	TRBJ2-7	NA	NA	TGTGCCACCCGGGGAGACCCCTACGAGCAGTACTTC	CATRGDPYEQYF
TRBV3-1	TRBJ1-6	TRBD1	once	TGTGCCAGCAGCCAAGCGGGACAGGGATGGTCACCCCTCCACTTT	CASSQAGQGWSPLHF
TRBV28	TRBJ2-5	TRBD1	NA	TGTGCCAGCACCGGGACAGTAAAAGAGACCCAGTACTTC	CASTGTVKETQYF
TRBV2	TRBJ2-2	TRBD1	NA	TGTGCCAGCGGCCGGGACAGGGGGCCCGGGGAGCTGTTTTTT	CASGRDRGPGELFF
TRBV5-4	TRBJ2-1	NA	NA	TGTGCCAGCAGCTTCGGACAGAATGAGCAGTTCTTC	CASSFGQNEQFF
TRBV18	TRBJ2-6	TRBD1	NA	TGTGCCAGCTCACCTTACGGGACAGGGGGGGCCAACGTCCTGACTTTC	CASSPYGTGGANVLTF
TRBV6-2/TRBV6-3	TRBJ1-5	TRBD1	NA	TGTGCCAGCAAGGGACAGCGCAATCAGCCCCAGCATTTT	CASKGQRNQPQHF
TRBV30	TRBJ2-1	NA	once	TGTGCCTGGTCACAAAAGCATGAGCAGTTCTTC	CAWSQKHEQFF
TRBV7-9	TRBJ2-2	NA	once	TGTGCCAGCAGACGAGGAACAGAATTCACCGGGGAGCTGTTTTTT	CASRRGTEFTGELFF